The text below deals with one T cell receptor beta chain. The antigen remains undetermined. This record belongs to a study of T cell repertoires in cytomegalovirus infection. Across the whole study: HLA-C-restricted CMV epitopes, recently identified, and well-studied HLA-B-restricted ones were used by the study. CMV infection and matching HLA type were both indicated by public TCR beta signatures. General observations from the study: Based on cumulative public TCR beta family frequency, carriers of CMV plus the relevant HLA were identified. What dominated the ex vivo response were HLA-C-restricted CMV-specific TCR beta clonotypes.

Germline V gene lookup returns CDR1 MGHRA and CDR2 YSYEKL. The CDR3 consists of 15 residues. Trimming cost V 1 base and J 0 bases, with 6 bases left between them. Each CDR3 protein is one row after TCRdb ran MiXCR on the reads. The sample holds some 99,000 distinct CDR3 sequences, about 28% seen once. The sample was CD8+ T cells from cultured PBMCs, taken from culture after CMV antigen stimulation. This sequence originates from a human donor in good health (CMV status not recorded). Some clones in this sample may be carry-over from other donors' samples. The J gene is TRBJ2-2, the V gene TRBV4-1, with D tentatively TRBD2 (6 bases). Written as DNA, the CDR3 is TGCGCCAGCAGCCAAGCGGGGGCGAACACCGGGGAGCTGTTTTTT. It yields the protein CASSQAGANTGELFF.